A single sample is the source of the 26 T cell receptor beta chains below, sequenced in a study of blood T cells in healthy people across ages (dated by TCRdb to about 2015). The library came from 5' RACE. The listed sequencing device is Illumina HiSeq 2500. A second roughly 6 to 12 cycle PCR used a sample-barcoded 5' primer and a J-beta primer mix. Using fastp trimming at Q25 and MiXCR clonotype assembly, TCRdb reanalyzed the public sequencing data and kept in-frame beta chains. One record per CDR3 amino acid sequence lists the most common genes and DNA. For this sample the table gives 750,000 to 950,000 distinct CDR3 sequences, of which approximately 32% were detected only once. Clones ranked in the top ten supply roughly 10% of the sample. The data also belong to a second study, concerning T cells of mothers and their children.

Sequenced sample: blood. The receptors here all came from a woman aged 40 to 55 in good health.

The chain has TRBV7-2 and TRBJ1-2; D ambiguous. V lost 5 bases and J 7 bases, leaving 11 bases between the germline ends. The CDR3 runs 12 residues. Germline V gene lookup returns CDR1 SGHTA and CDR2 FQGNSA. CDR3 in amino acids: CASSPEVGGYTF. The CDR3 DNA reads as TGTGCCAGCAGCCCCGAAGTAGGTGGCTACACCTTC.

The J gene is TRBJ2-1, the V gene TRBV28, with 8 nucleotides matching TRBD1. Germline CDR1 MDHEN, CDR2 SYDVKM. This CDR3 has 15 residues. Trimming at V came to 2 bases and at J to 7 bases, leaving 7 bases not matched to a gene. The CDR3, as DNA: TGTGCCAGCAGTTTAATCAGGGGGCGCAGGAATGAGCAGTTCTTC. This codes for CASSLIRGRRNEQFF.

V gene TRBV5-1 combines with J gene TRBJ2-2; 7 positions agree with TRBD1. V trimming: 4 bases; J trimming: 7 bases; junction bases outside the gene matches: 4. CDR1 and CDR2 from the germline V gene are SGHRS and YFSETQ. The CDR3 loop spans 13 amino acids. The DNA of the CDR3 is TGCGCCAGCAGCACCGACAGGGACGGGGAGCTGTTTTTT. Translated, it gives CASSTDRDGELFF.

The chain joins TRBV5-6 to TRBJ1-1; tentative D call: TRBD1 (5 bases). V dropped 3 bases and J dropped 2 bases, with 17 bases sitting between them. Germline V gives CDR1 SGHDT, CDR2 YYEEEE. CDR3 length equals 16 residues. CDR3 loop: CASSYKKEGINTEAFF. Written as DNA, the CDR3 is TGTGCCAGCAGCTACAAAAAGGAGGGGATAAACACTGAAGCTTTCTTT.

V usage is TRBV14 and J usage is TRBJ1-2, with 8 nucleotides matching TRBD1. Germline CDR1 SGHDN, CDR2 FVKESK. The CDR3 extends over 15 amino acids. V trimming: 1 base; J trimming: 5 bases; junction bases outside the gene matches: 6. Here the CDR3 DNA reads TGTGCCAGCAGCCAAGGACCAGGGGGCATATATGGCTACACCTTC. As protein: CASSQGPGGIYGYTF.

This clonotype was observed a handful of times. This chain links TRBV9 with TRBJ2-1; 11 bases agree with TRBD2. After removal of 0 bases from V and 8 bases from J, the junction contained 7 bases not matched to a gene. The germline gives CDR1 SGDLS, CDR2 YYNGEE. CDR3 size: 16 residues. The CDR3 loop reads CASSVAPSGGLDEQFF. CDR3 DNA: TGTGCCAGCAGCGTAGCTCCTAGCGGGGGGCTGGATGAGCAGTTCTTC.

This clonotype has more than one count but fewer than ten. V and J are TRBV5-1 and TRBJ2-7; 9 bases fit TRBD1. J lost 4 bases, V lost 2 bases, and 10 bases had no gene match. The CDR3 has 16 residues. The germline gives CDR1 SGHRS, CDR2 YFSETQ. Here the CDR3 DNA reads TGCGCCAGCAGCTTAGCCGCCGGGACAGGGTCATACGAGCAGTACTTC. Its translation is CASSLAAGTGSYEQYF.

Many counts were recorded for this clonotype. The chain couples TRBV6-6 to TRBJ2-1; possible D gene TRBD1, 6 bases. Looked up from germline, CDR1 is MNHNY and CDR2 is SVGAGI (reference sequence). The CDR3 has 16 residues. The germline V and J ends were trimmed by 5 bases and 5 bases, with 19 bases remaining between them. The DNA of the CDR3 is TGTGCCAGCAGTGTCATCGGGACACGCGCCGACAATGAGCAGTTCTTC. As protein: CASSVIGTRADNEQFF.

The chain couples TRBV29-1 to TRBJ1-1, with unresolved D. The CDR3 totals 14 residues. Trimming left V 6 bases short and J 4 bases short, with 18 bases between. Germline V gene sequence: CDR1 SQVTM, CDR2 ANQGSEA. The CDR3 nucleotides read TGCAGCGTAGAACTTAGACACCGGGGCACTGAAGCTTTCTTT. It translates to CSVELRHRGTEAFF.

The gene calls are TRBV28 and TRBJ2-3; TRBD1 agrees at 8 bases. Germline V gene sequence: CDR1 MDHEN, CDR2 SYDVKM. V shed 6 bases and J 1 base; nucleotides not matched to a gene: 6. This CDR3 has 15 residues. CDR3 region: CASSRGQAGTDTQYF. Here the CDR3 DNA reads TGTGCCAGCAGCCGGGGACAGGCAGGCACAGATACGCAGTATTTT.

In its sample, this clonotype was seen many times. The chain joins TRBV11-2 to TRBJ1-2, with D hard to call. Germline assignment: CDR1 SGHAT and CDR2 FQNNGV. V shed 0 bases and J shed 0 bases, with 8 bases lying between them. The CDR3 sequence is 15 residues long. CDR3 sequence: CASSLEYSTNYGYTF. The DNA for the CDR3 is TGTGCCAGCAGCTTAGAATACAGTACTAACTATGGCTACACCTTC. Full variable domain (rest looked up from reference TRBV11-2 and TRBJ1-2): EAGVAQSPRYKIIEKRQSVAFWCNPISGHATLYWYQQILGQGPKLLIQFQNNGVVDDSQLPKDRFSAERLKGVDSTLKIQPAKLEDSAVYLCASSLEYSTNYGYTFGSGTRLTVV.

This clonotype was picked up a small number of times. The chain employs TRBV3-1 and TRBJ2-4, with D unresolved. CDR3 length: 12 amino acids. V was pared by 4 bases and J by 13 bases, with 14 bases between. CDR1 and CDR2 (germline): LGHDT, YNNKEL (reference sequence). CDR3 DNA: TGTGCCAGCAGCCGAGGCAACCTCCAGCAGTACTTC. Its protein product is CASSRGNLQQYF.

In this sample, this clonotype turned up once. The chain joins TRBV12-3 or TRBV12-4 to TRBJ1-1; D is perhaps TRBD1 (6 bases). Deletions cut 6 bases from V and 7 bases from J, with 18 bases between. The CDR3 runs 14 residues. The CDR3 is CASSHYGGANEAFF. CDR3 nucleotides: TGTGCCAGCAGCCATTACGGGGGGGCGAATGAAGCTTTCTTT.

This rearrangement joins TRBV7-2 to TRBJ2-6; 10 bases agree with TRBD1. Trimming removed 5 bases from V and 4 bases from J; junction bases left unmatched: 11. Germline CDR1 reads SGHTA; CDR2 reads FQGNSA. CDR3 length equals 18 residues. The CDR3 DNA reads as TGTGCCAGCAGCAACCGGGACAGGGGTACGGCCGGGGCCAACGTCCTGACTTTC. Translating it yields CASSNRDRGTAGANVLTF.

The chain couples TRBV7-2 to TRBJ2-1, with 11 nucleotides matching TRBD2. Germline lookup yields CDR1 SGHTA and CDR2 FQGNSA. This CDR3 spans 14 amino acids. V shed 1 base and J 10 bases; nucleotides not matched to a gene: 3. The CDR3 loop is CASSLVAGGDEQFF. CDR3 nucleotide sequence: TGTGCCAGCAGCTTAGTAGCGGGGGGGGACGAGCAGTTCTTC.

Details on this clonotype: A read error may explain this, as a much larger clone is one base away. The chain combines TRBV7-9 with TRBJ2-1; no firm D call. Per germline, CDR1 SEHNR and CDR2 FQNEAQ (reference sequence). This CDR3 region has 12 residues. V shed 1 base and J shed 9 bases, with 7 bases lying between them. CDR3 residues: CASSLVASEQFF. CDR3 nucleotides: TGTGCCAGCAGCTTAGTGGCGAGTGAGCAGTTCTTC.

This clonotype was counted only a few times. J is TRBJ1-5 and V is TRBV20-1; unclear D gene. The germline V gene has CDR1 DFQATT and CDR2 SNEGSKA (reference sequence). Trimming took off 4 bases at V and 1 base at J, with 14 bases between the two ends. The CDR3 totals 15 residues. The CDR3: CSATQAGSSNQPQHF. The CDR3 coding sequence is TGCAGTGCTACCCAAGCGGGGTCAAGCAATCAGCCCCAGCATTTT.

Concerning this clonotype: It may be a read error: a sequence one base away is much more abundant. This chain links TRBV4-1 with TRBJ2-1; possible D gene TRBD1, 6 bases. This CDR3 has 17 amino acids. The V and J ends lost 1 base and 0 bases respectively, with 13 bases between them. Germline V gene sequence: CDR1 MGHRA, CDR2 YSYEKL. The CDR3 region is CASSQGTDKSSYNEQFF. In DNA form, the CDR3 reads TGCGCCAGCAGCCAAGGGACAGATAAAAGCTCCTACAATGAGCAGTTCTTC.

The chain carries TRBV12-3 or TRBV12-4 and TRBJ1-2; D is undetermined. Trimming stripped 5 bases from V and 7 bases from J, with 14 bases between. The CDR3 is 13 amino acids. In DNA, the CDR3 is TGTGCCAGCAGTATGACGGGTAACGGTGGCTACACCTTC. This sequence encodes CASSMTGNGGYTF.

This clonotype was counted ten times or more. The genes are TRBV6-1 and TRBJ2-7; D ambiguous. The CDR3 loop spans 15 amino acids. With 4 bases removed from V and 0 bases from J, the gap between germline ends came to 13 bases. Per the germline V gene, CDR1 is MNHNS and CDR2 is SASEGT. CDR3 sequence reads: CASSVRSQVSYEQYF. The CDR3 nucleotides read TGTGCCAGCAGTGTTCGTAGTCAGGTCTCCTACGAGCAGTACTTC.

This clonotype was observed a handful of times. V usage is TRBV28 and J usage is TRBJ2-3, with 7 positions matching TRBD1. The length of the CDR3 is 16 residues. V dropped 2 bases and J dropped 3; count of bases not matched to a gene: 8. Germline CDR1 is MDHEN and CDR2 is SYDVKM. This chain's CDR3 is CASSLPRQGMTDTQYF. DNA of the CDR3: TGTGCCAGCAGTTTACCCAGACAGGGTATGACAGATACGCAGTATTTT.

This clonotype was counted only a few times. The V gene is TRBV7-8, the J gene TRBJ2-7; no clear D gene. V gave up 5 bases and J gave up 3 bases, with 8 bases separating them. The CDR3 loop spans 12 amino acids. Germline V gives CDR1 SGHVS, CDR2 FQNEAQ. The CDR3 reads CASSNEDYEQYF. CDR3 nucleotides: TGTGCCAGCAGCAACGAGGACTACGAGCAGTACTTC.

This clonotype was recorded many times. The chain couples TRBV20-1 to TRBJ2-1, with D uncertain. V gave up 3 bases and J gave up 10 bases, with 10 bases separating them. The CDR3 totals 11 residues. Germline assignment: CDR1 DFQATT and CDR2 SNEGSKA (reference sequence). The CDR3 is CSASLSWEQFF. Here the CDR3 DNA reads TGCAGTGCTAGTTTGTCCTGGGAGCAGTTCTTC.

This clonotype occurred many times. In nucleotides, the CDR3 is TGTGCCAGCAGTGATCCGGGGAAGGGGACCCAGTACTTC. As protein: CASSDPGKGTQYF. The V gene is TRBV2, the J gene TRBJ2-7; the D gene is possibly TRBD2 (5 bases). The DNA end is more similar to TRBJ2-5, so the J call may be wrong. The CDR3 is 13 residues long. Germline V CDR1 and CDR2: SNHLY, FYNNEI.

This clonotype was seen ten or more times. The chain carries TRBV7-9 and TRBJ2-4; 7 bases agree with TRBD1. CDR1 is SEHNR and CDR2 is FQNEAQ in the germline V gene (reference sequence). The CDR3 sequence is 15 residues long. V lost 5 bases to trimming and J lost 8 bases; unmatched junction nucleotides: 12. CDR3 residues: CASSPRTGSLDIQYF. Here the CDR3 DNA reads TGTGCCAGCAGCCCGAGGACAGGATCCCTCGACATTCAGTACTTC.

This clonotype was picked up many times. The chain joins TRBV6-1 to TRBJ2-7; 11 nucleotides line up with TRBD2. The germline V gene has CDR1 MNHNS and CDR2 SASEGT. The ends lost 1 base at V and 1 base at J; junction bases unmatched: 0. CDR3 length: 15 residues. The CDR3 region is CASSEGLAGSYEQYF. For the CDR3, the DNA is TGTGCCAGCAGTGAAGGACTAGCGGGATCCTACGAGCAGTACTTC.